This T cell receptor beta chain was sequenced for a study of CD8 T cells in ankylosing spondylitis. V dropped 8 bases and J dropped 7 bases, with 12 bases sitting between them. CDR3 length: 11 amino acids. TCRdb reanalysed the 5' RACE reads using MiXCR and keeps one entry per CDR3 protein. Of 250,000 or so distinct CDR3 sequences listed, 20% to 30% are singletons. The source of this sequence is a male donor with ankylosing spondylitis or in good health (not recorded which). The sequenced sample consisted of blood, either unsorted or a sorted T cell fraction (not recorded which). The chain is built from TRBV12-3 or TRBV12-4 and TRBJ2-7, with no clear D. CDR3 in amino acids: CASSSRAEQYF. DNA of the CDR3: TGTGCCAGCTCCTCCCGTGCGGAGCAGTACTTC.